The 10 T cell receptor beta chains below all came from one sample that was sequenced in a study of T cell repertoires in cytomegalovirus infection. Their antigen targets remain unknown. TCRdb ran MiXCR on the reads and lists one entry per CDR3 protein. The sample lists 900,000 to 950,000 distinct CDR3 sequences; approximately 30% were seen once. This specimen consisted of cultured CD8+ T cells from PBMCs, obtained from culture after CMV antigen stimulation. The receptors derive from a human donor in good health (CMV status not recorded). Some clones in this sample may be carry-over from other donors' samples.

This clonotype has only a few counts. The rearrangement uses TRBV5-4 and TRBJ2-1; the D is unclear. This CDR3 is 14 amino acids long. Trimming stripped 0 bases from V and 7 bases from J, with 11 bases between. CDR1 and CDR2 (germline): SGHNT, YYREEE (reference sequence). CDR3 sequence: CASSLEGFGNEQFF. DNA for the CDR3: TGTGCCAGCAGCTTGGAGGGCTTCGGGAATGAGCAGTTCTTC. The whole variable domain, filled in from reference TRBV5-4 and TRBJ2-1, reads ETGVTQSPTHLIKTRGQQVTLRCSSQSGHNTVSWYQQALGQGPQFIFQYYREEENGRGNFPPRFSGLQFPNYSSELNVNALELDDSALYLCASSLEGFGNEQFFGPGTRLTVL.

The CDR3 here is CATSEIAGGPRNEQFF. The CDR3 DNA follows: TGTGCCACCAGTGAAATAGCGGGGGGGCCGCGAAATGAGCAGTTCTTC. The rearrangement joins TRBV24-1 to TRBJ2-1; TRBD2 matches 11 bases. This CDR3 spans 16 amino acids. The germline CDR1 and CDR2 sequences are KGHDR and SFDVKD. Losses at the gene ends were 4 bases for V and 7 bases for J; bases not matched to a gene: 8.

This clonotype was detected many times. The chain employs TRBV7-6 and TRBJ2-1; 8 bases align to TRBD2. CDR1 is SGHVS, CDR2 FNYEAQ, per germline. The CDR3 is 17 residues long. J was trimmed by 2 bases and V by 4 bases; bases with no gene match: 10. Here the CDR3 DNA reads TGTGCCAGCAGCTATGATGTTAGCGGGGTCACCTACAATGAGCAGTTCTTC. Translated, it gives CASSYDVSGVTYNEQFF.

The CDR3 region has the DNA TGTGCCAGCAGTGAGGTCTGGACAGGGACCTCCGAGCAGTACTTC. This gives the protein CASSEVWTGTSEQYF. The chain carries TRBV6-1 and TRBJ2-7; 8 nucleotides match TRBD1. The V gene's germline CDR1 is MNHNS and CDR2 SASEGT. The CDR3 runs to 15 residues. The J segment lost 6 bases and the V segment lost 3 bases, leaving 10 bases of the junction unmatched.

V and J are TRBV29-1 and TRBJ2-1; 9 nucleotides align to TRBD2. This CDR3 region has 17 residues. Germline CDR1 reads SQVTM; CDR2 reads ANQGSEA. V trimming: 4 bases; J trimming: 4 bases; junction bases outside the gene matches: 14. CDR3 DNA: TGCAGCGTTGTGGGTGGGGGGCTAGCGGGGAAATACAATGAGCAGTTCTTC. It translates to CSVVGGGLAGKYNEQFF.

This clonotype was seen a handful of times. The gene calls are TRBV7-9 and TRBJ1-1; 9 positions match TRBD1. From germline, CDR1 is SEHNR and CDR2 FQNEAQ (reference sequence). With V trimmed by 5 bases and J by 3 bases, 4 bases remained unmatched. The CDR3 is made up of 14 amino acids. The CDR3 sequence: CASSIRTGDTEAFF. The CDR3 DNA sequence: TGTGCCAGCAGCATTCGGACAGGGGACACTGAAGCTTTCTTT.

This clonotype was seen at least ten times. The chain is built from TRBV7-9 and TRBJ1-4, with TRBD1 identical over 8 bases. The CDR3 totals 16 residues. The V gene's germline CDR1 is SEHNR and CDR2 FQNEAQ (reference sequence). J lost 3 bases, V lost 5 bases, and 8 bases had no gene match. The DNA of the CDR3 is TGTGCCAGCAGCGCCGGACAGGGTGAAGCTAATGAAAAACTGTTTTTT. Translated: CASSAGQGEANEKLFF.

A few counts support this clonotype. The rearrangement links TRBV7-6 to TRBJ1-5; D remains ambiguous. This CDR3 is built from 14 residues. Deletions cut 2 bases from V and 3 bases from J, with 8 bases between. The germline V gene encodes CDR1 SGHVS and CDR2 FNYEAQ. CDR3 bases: TGTGCCAGCAGCTTATCCCCTTTCAATCAGCCCCAGCATTTT. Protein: CASSLSPFNQPQHF.

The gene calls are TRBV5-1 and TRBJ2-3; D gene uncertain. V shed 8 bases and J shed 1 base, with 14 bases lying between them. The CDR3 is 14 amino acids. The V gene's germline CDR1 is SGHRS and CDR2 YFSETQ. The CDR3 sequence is CASTSRGGTDTQYF. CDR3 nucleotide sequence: TGCGCCAGTACGAGTCGTGGAGGCACAGATACGCAGTATTTT.

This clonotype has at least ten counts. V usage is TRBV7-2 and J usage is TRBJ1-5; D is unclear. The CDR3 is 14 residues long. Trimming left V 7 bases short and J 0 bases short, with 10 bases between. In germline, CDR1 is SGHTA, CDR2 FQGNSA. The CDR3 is CASKDGNSNQPQHF. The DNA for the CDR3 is TGTGCCAGCAAGGACGGAAATAGCAATCAGCCCCAGCATTTT.